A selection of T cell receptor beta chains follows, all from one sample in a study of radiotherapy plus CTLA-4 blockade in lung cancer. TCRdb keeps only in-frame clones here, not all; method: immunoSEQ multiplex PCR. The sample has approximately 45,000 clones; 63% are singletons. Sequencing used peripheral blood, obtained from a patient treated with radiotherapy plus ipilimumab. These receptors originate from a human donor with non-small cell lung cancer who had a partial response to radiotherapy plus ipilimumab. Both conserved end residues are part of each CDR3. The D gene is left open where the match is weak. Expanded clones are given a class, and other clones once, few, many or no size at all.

CDR3: CASSAFGLAETQYF
DNA: TGTGCCAGCAGCGCCTTCGGGCTAGCAGAGACCCAGTACTTC
J: TRBJ2-5
V: TRBV9
D: NA
size: NA

CDR3: CASSLETGAVFF
DNA: TGTGCCAGCAGCTTAGAGACAGGGGCGGTTTTCTTC
J: TRBJ1-2
V: TRBV7-9
D: TRBD1
size: NA

CDR3: CASSSQGSKREGQETQYF
DNA: TGTGCCAGCAGCTCACAGGGGAGCAAGCGGGAGGGTCAAGAGACCCAGTACTTC
J: TRBJ2-5
V: TRBV7-9
D: TRBD2
size: NA

CDR3: CASSFQNYEQYF
DNA: TGTGCCAGCAGTTTCCAGAACTACGAGCAGTACTTC
J: TRBJ2-7
V: TRBV2
D: NA
size: few

CDR3: CAARRETGFAGELFF
DNA: TGTGCCGCTCGACGGGAGACAGGGTTCGCCGGGGAGCTGTTTTTT
J: TRBJ2-2
V: TRBV10-3
D: NA
size: NA

CDR3: CASNGGPGIYNEQFF
DNA: TGTGCCTCAAATGGAGGGCCAGGGATTTACAATGAGCAGTTCTTC
J: TRBJ2-1
V: TRBV19
D: NA
size: NA

CDR3: CAWSSGAGPEAFF
DNA: TGTGCCTGGAGTTCAGGAGCGGGTCCTGAAGCTTTCTTT
J: TRBJ1-1
V: TRBV30
D: NA
size: NA

CDR3: CASSPWSGRGNNEQFF
DNA: TGTGCCAGCTCACCGTGGTCCGGGCGGGGAAACAATGAGCAGTTCTTC
J: TRBJ2-1
V: TRBV18
D: NA
size: NA

CDR3: CASSLGGPGLAGAPGTQYF
DNA: TGCGCCAGCAGCTTGGGGGGGCCGGGACTAGCGGGAGCCCCAGGGACCCAGTACTTC
J: TRBJ2-5
V: TRBV5-1
D: TRBD2
size: NA

CDR3: CASTVTGEAQYF
DNA: TGTGCCAGCACCGTGACAGGGGAGGCGCAGTACTTC
J: TRBJ2-7
V: TRBV5-6
D: TRBD1
size: NA

CDR3: CASSSTAVRHGYTF
DNA: TGTGCCAGCAGTTCCACGGCGGTCCGGCATGGCTACACCTTC
J: TRBJ1-2
V: TRBV7-9
D: NA
size: NA

CDR3: CASSPSGGALIYEQYF
DNA: TGTGCCAGCAGTCCCTCCGGGGGGGCGTTAATCTACGAGCAGTACTTC
J: TRBJ2-7
V: TRBV27
D: TRBD2
size: NA

CDR3: CASSPQPSGAGDTQYF
DNA: TGTGCCAGCTCACCGCAGCCTAGCGGGGCGGGAGATACGCAGTATTTT
J: TRBJ2-3
V: TRBV18
D: TRBD2
size: NA

CDR3: CASSSTLSAGGYEQYF
DNA: TGTGCCAGCAGCTCCACACTGTCAGCGGGAGGCTACGAGCAGTACTTC
J: TRBJ2-7
V: TRBV13
D: TRBD2
size: NA

CDR3: CASSESGTSGYIQYF
DNA: TGTGCCAGCAGTGAGTCCGGGACTAGCGGATACATTCAGTACTTC
J: TRBJ2-4
V: TRBV25-1
D: TRBD2
size: few

CDR3: CASSLGLTSGPTDTQYF
DNA: TGTGCCAGCAGCTTAGGCCTAACTAGCGGGCCCACAGATACGCAGTATTTT
J: TRBJ2-3
V: TRBV13
D: TRBD2
size: NA